The present T cell receptor (beta chain) was sequenced within a study of PD-1 blockade in classical Hodgkin lymphoma. Study context: Intravenous infusions of nivolumab 3 mg/kg reached patients every 2 weeks.

Sample time point: cycle 4 day 1 (C4D1), after 6 weeks of nivolumab. Every one of the patients relapsed after autologous stem cell transplantation (brentuximab vedotin exposure was variable). Repertoires were generated with immunoSEQ multiplex PCR, while TCRdb's copy carries only in-frame clones and drops some. The sample has 10,000 or so clones, approximately 90% seen once. The sequencing here drew on peripheral blood mononuclear cells (PBMCs), taken before the fourth cycle of nivolumab. This receptor was obtained from a human donor with classical Hodgkin lymphoma.

DNA of the CDR3: TGTGCCAGCAGCTTATGGTTAGCGGGGGGCACCGGGGAGCTGTTTTTT. Its protein product is CASSLWLAGGTGELFF. This chain links TRBV7-2 with TRBJ2-2; TRBD2 matches at 10 bases. This CDR3 spans 16 amino acids. Germline CDR1 is SGHTA and CDR2 is FQGNSA. The trim removed 2 bases at V and 4 bases at J, leaving 4 bases unmatched.